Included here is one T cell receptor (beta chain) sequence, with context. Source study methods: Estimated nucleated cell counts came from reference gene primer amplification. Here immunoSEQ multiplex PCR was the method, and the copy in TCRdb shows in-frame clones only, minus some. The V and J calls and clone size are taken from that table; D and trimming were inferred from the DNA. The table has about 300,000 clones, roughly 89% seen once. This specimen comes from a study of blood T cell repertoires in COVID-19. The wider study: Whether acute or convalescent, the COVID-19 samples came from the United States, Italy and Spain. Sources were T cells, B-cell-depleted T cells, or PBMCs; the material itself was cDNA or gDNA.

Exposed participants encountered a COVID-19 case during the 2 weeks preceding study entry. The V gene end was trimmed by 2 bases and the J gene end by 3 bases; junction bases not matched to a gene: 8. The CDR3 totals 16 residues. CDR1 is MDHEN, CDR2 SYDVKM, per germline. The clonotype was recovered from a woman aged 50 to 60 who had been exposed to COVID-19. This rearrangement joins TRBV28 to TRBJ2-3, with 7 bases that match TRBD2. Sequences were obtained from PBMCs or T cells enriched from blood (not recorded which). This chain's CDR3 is CASSLRGRAGTDTQYF. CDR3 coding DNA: TGTGCCAGCAGTTTACGGGGGAGGGCAGGGACAGATACGCAGTATTTT.